This entry concerns a single T cell receptor beta chain. The antigen is not known. Participants comprised healthy donors of bone marrow. The data stem from a study of cytomegalovirus exposure and HLA in healthy donors. Primers for the PCR totalled 60 Vbeta and 13 Jbeta. The table came from immunoSEQ multiplex PCR; TCRdb's copy has only in-frame clones and leaves some out. This table holds more than 120,000 clones, about four fifths found once. Findings and caveats of the study: Accurate prediction of most subjects' HLA-A and HLA-B alleles from TCR beta sequences was reported. Researchers had no immune exposure information except CMV serostatus available.

Trimming shortened V by 5 bases and J by 1 base, and 11 bases separated the two germline ends. The CDR3 is 14 amino acids. The germline V gene has CDR1 SEHNR and CDR2 FQNEAQ (reference sequence). Sequenced input: PBMCs. The V call is TRBV7-9, the J call TRBJ2-5, with D uncertain. This receptor was taken from a male donor in good health and CMV-seronegative. The CDR3 region has the DNA TGTGCCAGCAGCCTTATCGGGTCCCAAGAGACCCAGTACTTC. Its translation is CASSLIGSQETQYF.